Shown below are 22 T cell receptor beta chains from a single sample sequenced in a study of T cell repertoires in aging, cancer and after chemotherapy. A mixed TRB-A/B primer pool amplified rearranged TRB by multiplex touch-down PCR. From the multiplex PCR reads, TCRdb called clonotypes with MiXCR, one entry per CDR3 protein. The repertoire consists of over 850 distinct CDR3 sequences, with 25% to 40% occurring once and the leading ten covering roughly 67%. TCR beta rearrangements were amplified from peripheral blood genomic DNA. Sequencing was done on a sample of blood. The receptors come from a human donor with a solid tumor.

The chain couples TRBV20-1 to TRBJ2-2; TRBD2 might be the D (6 bases). Looked up from germline, CDR1 is DFQATT and CDR2 is SNEGSKA (reference sequence). CDR3 length: 16 residues. V was cut by 5 bases and J by 1 base, with 17 bases left in between. The CDR3 nucleotides are TGCAGTGCTTCGGGGGAAGGCGGAGGGAACACCGGGGAGCTGTTTTTT. It specifies CSASGEGGGNTGELFF.

The chain carries TRBV20-1 and TRBJ2-4, with TRBD2 matching over 7 bases. Germline lookup yields CDR1 DFQATT and CDR2 SNEGSKA (reference sequence). The V segment lost 1 base and the J segment 1 base; nucleotides outside the gene matches: 1. CDR3 length: 14 amino acids. CDR3 sequence: CSARVGGAKNIQYF. The CDR3 DNA reads as TGCAGTGCTAGAGTGGGGGGGGCCAAAAACATTCAGTACTTC.

Concerning this clonotype itself: With a much larger clone just one base away, this may be a read error. V and J are TRBV4-2 and TRBJ2-6; 8 nucleotides line up with TRBD2. Germline-derived CDR1 and CDR2 are LGHNA and YNFKEQ. The CDR3 sequence is 16 residues long. V gave up 3 bases and J gave up 8 bases; unmatched junction bases: 9. The CDR3: CASSQEDGGGSNVLTF. CDR3 DNA: TGTGCCAGCAGCCAGGAGGACGGCGGGGGGTCCAACGTCCTGACTTTC.

The V call is TRBV6-1, the J call TRBJ2-2; 8 nucleotides line up with TRBD2. This CDR3 contains 15 residues. Losses at the gene ends were 3 bases for V and 6 bases for J; bases not matched to a gene: 6. In germline, CDR1 is MNHNS, CDR2 SASEGT. CDR3 sequence reads: CASSEAGGAPGELFF. The CDR3, as DNA: TGTGCCAGCAGTGAGGCCGGGGGGGCGCCCGGGGAGCTGTTTTTT.

The chain joins TRBV5-1 to TRBJ1-2; TRBD1 is a possible D gene (5 bases). Per germline, CDR1 SGHRS and CDR2 YFSETQ. V was shortened by 0 bases and J by 6 bases, with 12 bases between the two germline ends. This CDR3 is 14 amino acids long. The CDR3 spells CASSLAVGEDGYTF. The CDR3, as DNA: TGCGCCAGCAGCTTGGCCGTGGGGGAAGATGGCTACACCTTC.

The genes are TRBV15 and TRBJ2-5; the D is unclear. The CDR3 is 11 amino acids. Germline CDR1 reads LNHNV; CDR2 reads YYDKDF (reference sequence). Trimming pared 5 bases from V and 3 bases from J, leaving 4 bases between. CDR3 loop: CATSVEETQYF. CDR3 nucleotide sequence: TGTGCCACCAGCGTCGAAGAGACCCAGTACTTC.

By share, this clonotype counts as large (0.1 to 1%). The rearrangement uses TRBV6-1 and TRBJ2-3, with D maybe TRBD2 (6 bases). The CDR3 spans 16 residues. The V gene's germline CDR1 is MNHNS and CDR2 SASEGT. V lost 6 bases and J lost 0, with 16 bases in between. The CDR3 loop reads CASRSNSGPSTDTQYF. Written as DNA, the CDR3 is TGTGCCAGCAGATCGAATAGCGGCCCCAGCACAGATACGCAGTATTTT.

In regard to this clonotype: This may arise from a read error, as a much more abundant clone is one base away. V gene TRBV7-2 combines with J gene TRBJ2-1, with 15 bases lining up with TRBD2. This CDR3 comprises 16 residues. The trim removed 5 bases at V and 5 bases at J, leaving 4 bases unmatched. Germline-derived CDR1 and CDR2 are SGHTA and FQGNSA. CDR3 coding DNA: TGTACCAGCAGCGTCGGACTAGCGGGAGGGAACAATGAGCAGTTCTTC. It is translated as CTSSVGLAGGNNEQFF.

The sample holds a few counts of this clonotype. The chain couples TRBV5-1 to TRBJ2-2; D unresolved. In germline, CDR1 is SGHRS, CDR2 YFSETQ. This CDR3 spans 14 amino acids. Trimming left V 6 bases short and J 2 bases short, with 11 bases between. In DNA, the CDR3 is TGCGCCAGCAAAGGCGTAGAAAACACCGGGGAGCTGTTTTTT. It encodes CASKGVENTGELFF. Full variable domain (rest looked up from reference TRBV5-1 and TRBJ2-2): KAGVTQTPRYLIKTRGQQVTLSCSPISGHRSVSWYQQTPGQGLQFLFEYFSETQRNKGNFPGRFSGRQFSNSRSEMNVSTLELGDSALYLCASKGVENTGELFFGEGSRLTVL.

This clonotype was counted between two and nine times. The CDR3 DNA is TGTGCCAGCAGTCATGGGACAGGGGCTCCCTTGAGCAATCAGCCCCAGCATTTT. It yields the protein CASSHGTGAPLSNQPQHF. The V gene is TRBV6-6, the J gene TRBJ1-5, with TRBD1 identical over 10 bases. Looked up from germline, CDR1 is MNHNY and CDR2 is SVGAGI (reference sequence). The CDR3 consists of 18 residues. V was pared by 5 bases and J by 1 base, with 11 bases of the junction left unmatched.

In this sample, this clonotype turned up a few times. V usage is TRBV19 and J usage is TRBJ2-2; D is possibly TRBD2 (5 bases). The germline V and J ends were trimmed by 6 bases and 1 base, with 12 bases remaining between them. The germline gives CDR1 LNHDA, CDR2 SQIVND (reference sequence). This CDR3 is built from 15 residues. The CDR3 protein is CASSPRGLNTGELFF. The CDR3 DNA sequence: TGTGCCAGTAGCCCCCGAGGACTGAACACCGGGGAGCTGTTTTTT.

By sample fraction, this clonotype is medium-sized. This rearrangement joins TRBV19 to TRBJ1-2; D ambiguous. Trimming removed 4 bases from V and 2 bases from J, with 2 bases in between. The CDR3 loop spans 11 amino acids. Germline V gene sequence: CDR1 LNHDA, CDR2 SQIVND (reference sequence). As DNA, the CDR3 is TGTGCCAGTAGTAGGAACTATGGCTACACCTTC. Protein: CASSRNYGYTF.

This clonotype is large within its sample. The chain is built from TRBV29-1 and TRBJ2-7; D remains unclear. The CDR3 has 12 amino acids. Germline lookup yields CDR1 SQVTM and CDR2 ANQGSEA. Trimming removed 8 bases at V and 6 bases at J, with 17 bases between. This CDR3 is CSFVPQAGEQYF. CDR3 coding DNA: TGCAGCTTCGTCCCCCAAGCCGGCGAGCAGTACTTC.

By its share, this clonotype is medium-sized. One end of the junction fails to match germline, which may point to a read error. The chain uses TRBV20-1 and TRBJ1-2, with 12 bases lining up with TRBD1. Germline values: CDR1 DFQATT, CDR2 SNEGSKA (reference sequence). This CDR3 contains 13 residues. CDR3: CSASGAGQGAIYF. As DNA, the CDR3 is TGCAGTGCTAGCGGTGCGGGACAGGGGGCGATTTACTTC.

V usage is TRBV29-1 and J usage is TRBJ2-1; the match to TRBD1 covers 10 bases. There are 16 residues in the CDR3. The germline V gene encodes CDR1 SQVTM and CDR2 ANQGSEA. V was pared by 3 bases and J by 4 bases, with 9 bases of the junction left unmatched. This CDR3 reads CSVEPYRDRGYNEQFF. The CDR3 DNA reads TGCAGCGTTGAGCCCTACCGGGACAGGGGATACAATGAGCAGTTCTTC.

This clonotype was found a few times. The chain links TRBV25-1 to TRBJ2-1, with D possibly being TRBD2 (5 bases). The CDR3 runs 14 residues. In germline, CDR1 is MGHDK, CDR2 SYGVNS. V was cut by 4 bases and J by 8 bases, with 15 bases left in between. CDR3 DNA: TGTGCCAGCAGTGTTCCGACCTACGGGGATGAGCAGTTCTTC. Translating gives CASSVPTYGDEQFF. Together with reference TRBV25-1 and TRBJ2-1, the CDR3 gives the full variable domain: EADIYQTPRYLVIGTGKKITLECSQTMGHDKMYWYQQDPGMELHLIHYSYGVNSTEKGDLSSESTVSRIRTEHFPLTLESARPSHTSQYLCASSVPTYGDEQFFGPGTRLTVL.

This clonotype has just a few counts. This chain uses TRBV27 with TRBJ2-7; no definite D call. Trimming removed 3 bases from V and 0 bases from J, with 9 bases in between. The CDR3 runs 14 residues. CDR1 and CDR2 from the germline V gene are MNHEY and SMNVEV (reference sequence). The CDR3 sequence: CASSLSRNSYEQYF. In DNA form, the CDR3 reads TGTGCCAGCAGTTTGTCCCGGAACTCCTACGAGCAGTACTTC.

This clonotype qualifies as large (0.1 to 1%). The chain couples TRBV20-1 to TRBJ1-3; D call uncertain. Germline CDR1 is DFQATT and CDR2 is SNEGSKA (reference sequence). The CDR3 length is 12 residues. The ends were cut back, 3 bases at V and 3 bases at J, with 6 bases in the middle. CDR3 residues: CSASFLGNTIYF. CDR3 nucleotides: TGCAGTGCTAGTTTTCTTGGAAACACCATATATTTT.

This clonotype is categorized as large. V is TRBV20-1 and J is TRBJ2-1, with D tentatively TRBD2 (6 bases). The V gene lost 5 bases and the J gene lost 3 bases, with 11 bases spanning the gap. Germline CDR1 and CDR2: DFQATT and SNEGSKA (reference sequence). The CDR3 has 13 residues. The CDR3 DNA follows: TGCAGTGCTGGGCCCGGGGGCTACAATGAGCAGTTCTTC. This gives the protein CSAGPGGYNEQFF.

This clonotype was detected a few times. The gene calls are TRBV19 and TRBJ1-6; a possible D gene is TRBD1 (5 bases). The germline CDR1 and CDR2 sequences are LNHDA and SQIVND (reference sequence). V was shortened by 0 bases and J by 7 bases, with 10 bases between the two germline ends. The CDR3 totals 15 residues. This CDR3 reads CASSIDRGANSPLHF. CDR3 coding DNA: TGTGCCAGTAGTATAGATCGCGGGGCCAATTCACCCCTCCACTTT.

The chain is built from TRBV6-2 or TRBV6-3 and TRBJ1-4; D is undetermined. The CDR3 runs to 17 residues. The germline V gene has CDR1 MNHEY and CDR2 SVGEGT. V lost 1 base and J lost 0, with 12 bases in between. The CDR3 DNA sequence: TGTGCCAGCAGTTACTATATGGATCTTGCAACTAATGAAAAACTGTTTTTT. Its translation is CASSYYMDLATNEKLFF.

V usage is TRBV9 and J usage is TRBJ1-2; 9 nucleotides agree with TRBD1. CDR1 SGDLS and CDR2 YYNGEE come from the germline V gene. The CDR3 runs to 18 residues. Trimming removed 3 bases from V and 4 bases from J; junction bases left unmatched: 16. CDR3 nucleotides: TGTGCCAGCAGCGCCGCTCCTGGGAAGGGACAGGGCTTCTATGGCTACACCTTC. Translation: CASSAAPGKGQGFYGYTF.